Listed below are T cell receptor beta chains from one sample, sequenced in a study of blood T cell repertoires in COVID-19. TCRdb's copy holds only in-frame clones and misses some; the assay was immunoSEQ multiplex PCR. This sample has just over 350,000 clones, with about 88% found just once. Sequenced sample: peripheral blood. Receptors originate from a woman aged 55 to 70 with COVID-19, enrolled during active disease. Each CDR3 is given without its conserved first and last residue. The order of the fields is V gene, D gene, CDR3 protein. A D gene is named only where the DNA matches it firmly.

>TRBV7-2|TRBD1
ASSLQGAMNTEAF
>TRBV5-4|TRBD1
ASSLALGTGDFIQY
>TRBV10-3|TRBD1
AIRTGTGKTNEQF
>TRBV7-6|-
ASSLAPGTSGGYT
>TRBV21-1|-
ASTLDRERTEAF
>TRBV11-2|TRBD1
ASRQQGVGSPLH
>TRBV5-5|TRBD2
ASSLATSGGTVSYEQY
>TRBV20-1|-
SASTRSGSYNEQF
>TRBV18|-
ASSPNTDVGGTIYT
>TRBV28|-
ASSLNWGEETQY
>TRBV9|TRBD1
ASSPRQGSQPQH
>TRBV11-3|-
ASSLDTRPDEQF
>TRBV5-5|TRBD1
ASSATHGTGDEKLF
>TRBV7-3|TRBD1
ASSGQANTEAF
>TRBV5-4|-
ATARDNHYGYT
>TRBV5-4|-
ASSGDRSEKLF
>TRBV7-9|TRBD1
ASSLRQGLEAF